The 13 T cell receptor beta chains below were found in one sample sequenced in a study of T cell repertoires in cytomegalovirus infection. Via MiXCR, TCRdb re-called the reads, giving one row per CDR3 protein. Of approximately 390,000 distinct CDR3 sequences in the sample, about 32% are singletons; the top ten hold about 13%. The antigens of these receptors remain unknown. The sequences come from cultured PBMCs, collected from culture after CMV antigen stimulation. The receptors derive from a human donor in good health (CMV status not recorded). Some clones in this sample may be carry-over from other donors' samples.

The chain has TRBV28 and TRBJ1-4; possibly TRBD1 for D (5 bases). This CDR3 spans 18 amino acids. Germline values: CDR1 MDHEN, CDR2 SYDVKM. V shed 1 base and J shed 5 bases, with 20 bases lying between them. The CDR3 reads CASSLYPDRGTSNEKLFF. The CDR3, as DNA: TGTGCCAGCAGTTTATATCCCGATAGGGGAACTTCGAATGAAAAACTGTTTTTT.

The rearrangement links TRBV7-2 to TRBJ2-5, with TRBD1 matching over 8 bases. Germline V gene lookup returns CDR1 SGHTA and CDR2 FQGNSA. Trimming at V came to 7 bases and at J to 4 bases, leaving 5 bases not matched to a gene. The CDR3 has 13 residues. The CDR3 sequence: CASNRGVGETQYF. In nucleotides, the CDR3 is TGTGCCAGCAACAGGGGGGTAGGAGAGACCCAGTACTTC. Supplemented by reference TRBV7-2 and TRBJ2-5, the full variable domain reads GAGVSQSPSNKVTEKGKDVELRCDPISGHTALYWYRQSLGQGLEFLIYFQGNSAPDKSGLPSDRFSAERTGGSVSTLTIQRTQQEDSAVYLCASNRGVGETQYFGPGTRLLVL.

This sequence joins TRBV6-8 and TRBJ2-1; D gene unclear. Germline assignment: CDR1 MNHGY and CDR2 SAAAGT. The V end lost 0 bases, the J end lost 10 bases, and 13 bases lay between the germline ends. There are 14 residues in the CDR3. As DNA, the CDR3 is TGTGCCAGCAGTTACTCGTTCCGCCCCAAGGAGCAGTTCTTC. This encodes CASSYSFRPKEQFF.

The chain has TRBV7-2 and TRBJ2-3, with no clear D. The length of the CDR3 is 17 residues. CDR1 is SGHTA and CDR2 is FQGNSA in the germline V gene. V was shortened by 0 bases and J by 5 bases, with 18 bases between the two germline ends. The CDR3 nucleotides are TGTGCCAGCAGCTTAGCCCCCTCCACGGGTGGGGAAGATACGCAGTATTTT. As protein: CASSLAPSTGGEDTQYF.

V is TRBV12-3 or TRBV12-4 and J is TRBJ1-2; D not certain. V dropped 1 base and J dropped 8 bases, with 11 bases sitting between them. This CDR3 is built from 13 residues. CDR3 bases: TGTGCCAGCAGTTTAGGATCGCACAGAGGCTACACCTTC. This codes for CASSLGSHRGYTF.

A few counts support this clonotype. V usage is TRBV6-1 and J usage is TRBJ2-3, with 11 bases matching TRBD2. V shed 2 bases, J shed 1 base, and the junction held 8 bases outside the gene matches. CDR1 and CDR2 from the germline V gene are MNHNS and SASEGT. The CDR3 contains 18 residues. CDR3 coding DNA: TGTGCCAGCAGTGAAAGAGTAGCGGGAGGGGCCCGCACAGATACGCAGTATTTT. Residues: CASSERVAGGARTDTQYF.

The chain couples TRBV28 to TRBJ1-5; the match to TRBD1 covers 7 bases. There are 15 residues in the CDR3. J gave up 7 bases and V 7 bases, and 13 bases lay outside the gene matches. Germline V gives CDR1 MDHEN, CDR2 SYDVKM. The CDR3 spells CASTLLTGRWQPQHF. The CDR3, as DNA: TGTGCCAGCACCCTACTGACAGGGCGGTGGCAGCCCCAGCATTTT.

J is TRBJ2-7 and V is TRBV6-8; 8 bases map to TRBD2. In germline, CDR1 is MNHGY, CDR2 SAAAGT. The CDR3 runs to 15 residues. The V and J ends lost 10 bases and 5 bases, in that order; junction bases with no gene match: 16. CDR3 residues: CANSLTAGLGNEQYF. The CDR3 bases are TGTGCCAACAGCCTCACGGCGGGACTAGGGAACGAGCAGTACTTC.

The V call is TRBV7-2, the J call TRBJ2-7, with 8 bases identical to TRBD2. V lost 5 bases and J lost 6; bases outside the gene matches: 9. The CDR3 is 14 residues long. Per germline, CDR1 SGHTA and CDR2 FQGNSA. The CDR3 region has the DNA TGTGCCAGCAGCCAGGGACTAGGAGGGGTCGAGCAGTACTTC. Its protein is CASSQGLGGVEQYF. The full variable domain, its missing parts supplied by reference TRBV7-2 and TRBJ2-7, is GAGVSQSPSNKVTEKGKDVELRCDPISGHTALYWYRQSLGQGLEFLIYFQGNSAPDKSGLPSDRFSAERTGGSVSTLTIQRTQQEDSAVYLCASSQGLGGVEQYFGPGTRLTVT.

J is TRBJ2-1 and V is TRBV12-3 or TRBV12-4; tentative D call: TRBD2 (6 bases). V was cut by 3 bases and J by 3 bases, with 12 bases left in between. The CDR3 length is 15 residues. CDR3 amino acids: CASSLGSGIYNEQFF. The CDR3 bases are TGTGCCAGCAGTTTGGGTAGCGGAATCTACAATGAGCAGTTCTTC.

This clonotype was seen a handful of times. The chain has TRBV7-2 and TRBJ2-1, with 10 bases lining up with TRBD2. The length of the CDR3 is 21 residues. J lost 4 bases, V lost 1 base, and 19 bases had no gene match. Germline CDR1 SGHTA, CDR2 FQGNSA. The CDR3 here is CASSLGQASGRRSGLYNEQFF. The CDR3 DNA reads as TGTGCCAGCAGCTTAGGACAAGCTAGCGGGAGAAGGAGCGGTCTTTACAATGAGCAGTTCTTC.

V and J are TRBV19 and TRBJ1-5, with 9 bases fitting TRBD1. V lost 5 bases and J lost 4; bases outside the gene matches: 9. Per germline, CDR1 LNHDA and CDR2 SQIVND (reference sequence). The CDR3 spans 16 residues. CDR3 sequence reads: CASSVSGTGSNQPQHF. The DNA of the CDR3 is TGTGCCAGTAGTGTATCCGGGACAGGGAGTAATCAGCCCCAGCATTTT.

Comments on this clonotype: At one boundary the junction diverges from the germline segment, which might be a read error. The chain employs TRBV20-1 and TRBJ1-1, with 7 bases aligning to TRBD1. The germline V gene has CDR1 DFQATT and CDR2 SNEGSKA (reference sequence). This CDR3 has 16 amino acids. The CDR3 loop reads CSARGVGAGGGLWAFF. CDR3 nucleotide sequence: TGCAGTGCCAGAGGAGTCGGGGCAGGGGGAGGATTATGGGCTTTCTTT.